This record looks at one T cell receptor beta chain sequence and its context. Its antigen remains unknown. Trimming cost V 5 bases and J 4 bases; bases outside gene matches: 9. From germline, CDR1 is LGHNA and CDR2 YSLEER. This CDR3 is built from 15 residues. Previously described methods and listed TCR primers were employed for the bulk TCR libraries. TCRdb reprocessed the PCR reads with MiXCR, giving one entry per CDR3 protein. Altogether roughly 100,000 distinct CDR3 sequences are present, 30% to 45% being singletons, with the ten largest covering 9.7%. The data are from a study of molecular identifiers for immune sequencing clone quantification. Study outcomes and limitations: Clones above 20 RNA copies held over 97% of effector molecules, under 1% in naive cells.

Naive CD8 T cells were FACS-sorted by CD8+CD4-CCR7+CD45RA+ markers. The sample taken for sequencing was naive CD8+ T cells from blood, with Jurkat cell RNA spiked in. Subset reported: FACS-sorted CD8+CD4-CCR7+CD45RA+ naive T cells. The clonotype was recovered from a human donor in good health. Some libraries in this study had Jurkat cell RNA spiked in. The chain links TRBV4-3 to TRBJ2-7, with 9 positions matching TRBD1. This CDR3 reads CASSISRTGVYEQYF. For the CDR3, the DNA is TGCGCCAGCAGCATATCCAGGACAGGGGTGTACGAGCAGTACTTC.